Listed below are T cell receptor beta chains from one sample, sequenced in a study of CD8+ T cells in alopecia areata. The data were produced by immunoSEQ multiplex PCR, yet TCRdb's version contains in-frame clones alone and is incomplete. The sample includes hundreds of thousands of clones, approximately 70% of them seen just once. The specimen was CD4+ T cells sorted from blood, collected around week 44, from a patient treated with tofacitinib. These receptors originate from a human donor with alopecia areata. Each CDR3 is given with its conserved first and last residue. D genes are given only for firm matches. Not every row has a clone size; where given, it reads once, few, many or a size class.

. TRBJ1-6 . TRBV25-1 TGTGCCAGCCAGGGTGGCCTCTATAATTCACCCCTCCACTTT CASQGGLYNSPLHF
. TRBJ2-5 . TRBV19 TGTGCCAGTAGTATAGGAGGGTACCAAGAGACCCAGTACTTC CASSIGGYQETQYF
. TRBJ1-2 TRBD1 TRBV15 TGTGCCACCAGCAGAGAAGGGGGCCATGGCTACACCTTC CATSREGGHGYTF
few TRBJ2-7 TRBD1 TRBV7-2 TGTGCCAGCAGCCTACTACAGGGGGCGGGGGAGCAGTACTTC CASSLLQGAGEQYF
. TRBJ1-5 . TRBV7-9 TGTGCCAGCAGCTTAATTCGTCAGCCCCAGCATTTT CASSLIRQPQHF
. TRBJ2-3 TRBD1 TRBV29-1 TGCAGCGTGGGACAGGGGGCGCGGGGTACGCAGTATTTT CSVGQGARGTQYF
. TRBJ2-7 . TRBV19 TGTGCCAGTAGGCGAAGACAGGGGAGGGACGAGCAGTACTTC CASRRRQGRDEQYF
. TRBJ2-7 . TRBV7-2 TGTGCCAGCAGCTCGAATCTGGTCGGGGGAGAGCAGTACTTC CASSSNLVGGEQYF
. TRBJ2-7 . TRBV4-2 TGTGCCAGCAGCCGGGGGGGCAGGGAATTGGAGCAGTACTTC CASSRGGRELEQYF
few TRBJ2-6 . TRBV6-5 TGTGCCACCAGGGCCAACGTCCTGACTTTC CATRANVLTF
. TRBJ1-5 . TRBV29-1 TGCAGCGTTGAATTGGGTCAGGGTCAGCCCCAGCATTTT CSVELGQGQPQHF
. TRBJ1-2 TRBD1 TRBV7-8 TGTGCCAGCAGCCACGGACAGGGCGGCTACACCTTC CASSHGQGGYTF
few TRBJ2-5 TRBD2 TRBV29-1 TGCAGCGCGGGACTAGATCAAGAGACCCAGTACTTC CSAGLDQETQYF
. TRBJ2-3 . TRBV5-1 TGCGCCAGCAGCTTAGACGAGACGCAGTATTTT CASSLDETQYF
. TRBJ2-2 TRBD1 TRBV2 TGTGCCAGCCAGGGACAGGGGGCAACCGGGGAGCTGTTTTTT CASQGQGATGELFF
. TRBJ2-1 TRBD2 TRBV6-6 TGTGCCAGCAGTACGTTCTTAGCGGGTGGGGGTAATGAGCAGTTCTTC CASSTFLAGGGNEQFF
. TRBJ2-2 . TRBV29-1 TGCAGCGTTGTCTCCATCTATCCCCCCGGGGAGCTGTTTTTT CSVVSIYPPGELFF
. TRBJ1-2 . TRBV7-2 TGTGCCAGCAGCTTAGCCGGCAGCTTATACGGCTACACCTTC CASSLAGSLYGYTF
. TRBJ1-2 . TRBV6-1 TGTGCCAGCAGACGAGGGGCCAGCTATGGCTACACCTTC CASRRGASYGYTF
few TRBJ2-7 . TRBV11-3 TGTGCCAGCAGCTTAGGATCCTACGAGCAGTACTTC CASSLGSYEQYF
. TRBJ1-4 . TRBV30 TGTGCCTGCCAGGGGACCCTTGGGACTAATGAAAAACTGTTTTTT CACQGTLGTNEKLFF
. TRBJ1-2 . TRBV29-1 TGCAGCGGTTACAGGGTTGTCGAGGGCTACACCTTC CSGYRVVEGYTF
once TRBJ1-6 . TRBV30 TGTGCCTGGAGAGGACGGACGAGAAATTCACCCCTCCACTTT CAWRGRTRNSPLHF
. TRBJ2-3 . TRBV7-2 TGTGCCAGCAGCCGGGCCCTCAAGGATACGCAGTATTTT CASSRALKDTQYF
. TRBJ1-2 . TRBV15 TGTGCCACCAGCAGACGGGAGTTGACTGGCTACACCTTC CATSRRELTGYTF